The 23 T cell receptor beta chains reported below all come from one sample, sequenced in a study of T-cell memory formation after mild COVID-19. TCRdb reprocessed the 5' RACE reads with MiXCR, giving one entry per CDR3 protein. The table has approximately 150,000 distinct CDR3 sequences, about 14% seen once. Sequencing was carried out using PBMCs or a T cell subset sorted from them (not recorded which). The receptors were sampled from an adult woman who had mild COVID-19 (a few samples of this study predate the infection). Cell type and time point are not known.

This clonotype occurred once. The rearrangement links TRBV27 to TRBJ2-3; D might be TRBD1 (5 bases). V lost 6 bases and J lost 2, with 12 bases in between. CDR3 length: 14 amino acids. Germline V CDR1 and CDR2: MNHEY, SMNVEV (reference sequence). CDR3 loop: CASRLQGITDTQYF. The DNA of the CDR3 is TGTGCCAGCAGACTCCAGGGTATCACAGATACGCAGTATTTT.

The chain links TRBV7-8 to TRBJ1-6; the D gene is possibly TRBD1 (5 bases). The V end lost 1 base, the J end lost 11 bases, and 18 bases lay between the germline ends. Germline-derived CDR1 and CDR2 are SGHVS and FQNEAQ. The CDR3 runs to 16 residues. The CDR3 bases are TGTGCCAGCAGCTTAGACGCGGGGCGCGTCACCCCACCCCTCCACTTT. It specifies CASSLDAGRVTPPLHF.

This rearrangement joins TRBV27 to TRBJ1-5; a weak D match, TRBD1 (5 bases). V lost 3 bases and J 5 bases, leaving 8 bases between the germline ends. Per the germline V gene, CDR1 is MNHEY and CDR2 is SMNVEV (reference sequence). This CDR3 spans 13 amino acids. The CDR3 here is CASSFRDDQPQHF. DNA of the CDR3: TGTGCCAGCAGTTTTCGGGACGATCAGCCCCAGCATTTT.

The chain combines TRBV29-1 with TRBJ2-2; 11 bases fit TRBD1. CDR3 length equals 16 residues. CDR1 and CDR2 (germline): SQVTM, ANQGSEA. V was pared by 5 bases and J by 0 bases, with 5 bases of the junction left unmatched. This CDR3 is CSVPRDRGSNTGELFF. For the CDR3, the DNA is TGCAGCGTTCCCCGGGACAGGGGGTCGAACACCGGGGAGCTGTTTTTT.

This clonotype was counted a few times. The chain links TRBV9 to TRBJ2-5, with D maybe TRBD1 (5 bases). The V gene lost 0 bases and the J gene lost 5 bases, with 14 bases spanning the gap. The CDR3 has 15 amino acids. Germline V lookup: CDR1 SGDLS, CDR2 YYNGEE. CDR3 region: CASSVVSGPGETQYF. The CDR3 nucleotides read TGTGCCAGCAGCGTAGTGTCAGGGCCAGGGGAGACCCAGTACTTC.

This clonotype has more than one count but fewer than ten. J is TRBJ2-1 and V is TRBV19; D call uncertain. The ends were cut back, 1 base at V and 0 bases at J, with 7 bases in the middle. The germline V gene has CDR1 LNHDA and CDR2 SQIVND (reference sequence). This CDR3 has 15 residues. For the CDR3, the DNA is TGTGCCAGTAGTATAGGCCGCAACTCCTACAATGAGCAGTTCTTC. Encoded protein: CASSIGRNSYNEQFF.

A few counts support this clonotype. The V and J genes are TRBV24-1 and TRBJ2-3; perhaps TRBD1 as D (5 bases). Trimming stripped 7 bases from V and 2 bases from J, with 15 bases between. The CDR3 spans 15 residues. CDR1 and CDR2 (germline): KGHDR, SFDVKD. This CDR3 is CATRDRDSATDTQYF. Written as DNA, the CDR3 is TGTGCCACCAGAGATCGCGACAGTGCCACAGATACGCAGTATTTT.

The chain employs TRBV29-1 and TRBJ2-5; D is perhaps TRBD2 (5 bases). There are 13 residues in the CDR3. Germline V CDR1 and CDR2: SQVTM, ANQGSEA. CDR3 in amino acids: CSHTARGQETQYF. CDR3 in DNA: TGCAGTCATACAGCCCGGGGACAAGAGACCCAGTACTTC.

This clonotype was seen repeatedly, ten times or more. The rearrangement uses TRBV7-2 and TRBJ2-1; D gene ambiguous. This CDR3 has 13 residues. The germline V and J ends were trimmed by 1 base and 5 bases, with 6 bases remaining between them. Germline V gene sequence: CDR1 SGHTA, CDR2 FQGNSA. CDR3 in DNA: TGTGCCAGCAGCTTAGATGCGGACAATGAGCAGTTCTTC. This encodes CASSLDADNEQFF.

The sample holds a few counts of this clonotype. This chain links TRBV24-1 with TRBJ2-3, with TRBD2 matching over 10 bases. Germline CDR1 reads KGHDR; CDR2 reads SFDVKD. V trimming: 1 base; J trimming: 2 bases; junction bases outside the gene matches: 5. This CDR3 spans 17 amino acids. CDR3 DNA: TGTGCCACCAGTGATTTACGGACTAGCGGATACACAGATACGCAGTATTTT. Its protein product is CATSDLRTSGYTDTQYF.

In this sample, this clonotype turned up a few times. V gene TRBV6-5 combines with J gene TRBJ2-1; TRBD2 matches 11 bases. The germline V gene has CDR1 MNHEY and CDR2 SVGAGI. After removal of 2 bases from V and 9 bases from J, the junction contained 6 bases not matched to a gene. CDR3 length equals 15 residues. In DNA, the CDR3 is TGTGCCAGCAGTTACATCACTAGCGGGAGTGGTGAGCAGTTCTTC. Its protein is CASSYITSGSGEQFF.

CDR3 protein: CASSYSGLGLQWHEQFF. The CDR3 DNA sequence: TGTGCCAGCAGTTACTCGGGCTTAGGACTCCAATGGCATGAGCAGTTCTTC. The rearrangement links TRBV6-2 or TRBV6-3 to TRBJ2-1; weak D call: TRBD2 (5 bases). This CDR3 has 17 residues. Germline lookup yields CDR1 MNHEY and CDR2 SVGEGT. V was clipped by 0 bases and J by 8 bases, with 20 bases between them.

This clonotype was observed a few times. V and J are TRBV4-3 and TRBJ2-7; perhaps D is TRBD1 or TRBD2 (7 bases each). The V gene's germline CDR1 is LGHNA and CDR2 YSLEER. Trimming shortened V by 0 bases and J by 8 bases, and 14 bases separated the two germline ends. This CDR3 contains 14 residues. CDR3 residues: CASSQDRGREKQYF. As DNA, the CDR3 is TGCGCCAGCAGCCAAGACAGGGGGAGGGAAAAGCAGTACTTC.

This clonotype was picked up many times. The genes are TRBV25-1 and TRBJ1-2; 10 bases line up with TRBD1. Germline V gene lookup returns CDR1 MGHDK and CDR2 SYGVNS. V shed 6 bases and J 6 bases; nucleotides not matched to a gene: 4. The CDR3 loop spans 13 amino acids. CDR3 in amino acids: CASRTGGEHGYTF. The CDR3 DNA reads as TGTGCCAGCAGGACAGGGGGCGAGCATGGCTACACCTTC.

The V gene is TRBV20-1, the J gene TRBJ1-2, with D hard to call. CDR1 is DFQATT, CDR2 SNEGSKA, per germline (reference sequence). V was cut by 5 bases and J by 4 bases, with 11 bases left in between. The CDR3 contains 12 residues. DNA for the CDR3: TGCAGTGCTCTACAGTTTACCTATGGCTACACCTTC. Translating gives CSALQFTYGYTF.

The V gene is TRBV18, the J gene TRBJ2-3, with D possibly matching TRBD2 (7 bases). V lost 1 base to trimming and J lost 3 bases, with 29 bases between them. Germline V gene data show CDR1 as KGHSH and CDR2 as LQKENI. The CDR3 consists of 21 residues. In DNA, the CDR3 is TGTGCCAGCTCACCACAGGTCGCGAATGGCGGGGGCGCCGGAGGTACAGATACGCAGTATTTT. As protein: CASSPQVANGGGAGGTDTQYF.

This chain uses TRBV7-2 with TRBJ2-7; D gene uncertain. The CDR3 has 12 amino acids. Trimming left V 5 bases short and J 4 bases short, with 9 bases between. Germline values: CDR1 SGHTA, CDR2 FQGNSA. The CDR3 DNA reads as TGTGCCAGCAGCCCCAATAGATACGAGCAGTACTTC. This gives the protein CASSPNRYEQYF. Looking up the rest from reference TRBV7-2 and TRBJ2-7 gives the full variable domain: GAGVSQSPSNKVTEKGKDVELRCDPISGHTALYWYRQSLGQGLEFLIYFQGNSAPDKSGLPSDRFSAERTGGSVSTLTIQRTQQEDSAVYLCASSPNRYEQYFGPGTRLTVT.

V and J are TRBV3-1 and TRBJ2-3; D remains unclear. Germline V CDR1 and CDR2: LGHDT, YNNKEL (reference sequence). Trimming took off 6 bases at V and 6 bases at J, with 7 bases between the two ends. The CDR3 runs 11 residues. The CDR3 bases are TGTGCCAGCAGACTGGGGGATACGCAGTATTTT. Amino acids: CASRLGDTQYF.

This clonotype turned up a few times. The CDR3 protein is CASSFVGHTEAFF. The CDR3, as DNA: TGTGCCAGCAGCTTTGTCGGCCACACTGAAGCTTTCTTT. The chain couples TRBV5-6 to TRBJ1-1; no definite D call. CDR3 length: 13 amino acids. Germline V lookup: CDR1 SGHDT, CDR2 YYEEEE. With 2 bases removed from V and 3 bases from J, the gap between germline ends came to 8 bases.

In this sample, this clonotype turned up a few times. The gene calls are TRBV5-1 and TRBJ2-4, with TRBD1 matching over 9 bases. Germline assignment: CDR1 SGHRS and CDR2 YFSETQ. J gave up 12 bases and V 5 bases, and 6 bases lay outside the gene matches. The CDR3 has 12 amino acids. CDR3 protein: CASSSTGGDQYF. The CDR3, as DNA: TGCGCCAGCAGTTCCACAGGGGGCGATCAGTACTTC.

This clonotype showed up just a few times. The gene calls are TRBV29-1 and TRBJ1-2; D gene uncertain. Germline CDR1 and CDR2: SQVTM and ANQGSEA. The V gene lost 2 bases and the J gene lost 7 bases, with 11 bases spanning the gap. This CDR3 spans 12 amino acids. The CDR3 loop reads CSVETLGFGYTF. Here the CDR3 DNA reads TGCAGCGTTGAAACTTTAGGTTTTGGCTACACCTTC.

The chain recombines TRBV4-1 with TRBJ2-2; no reliable D call. From germline, CDR1 is MGHRA and CDR2 YSYEKL. V lost 1 base, J lost 4 bases, and 10 bases lay in between. This CDR3 comprises 15 residues. CDR3: CASSQVEASTGELFF. As DNA, the CDR3 is TGCGCCAGCAGCCAAGTGGAAGCCAGCACCGGGGAGCTGTTTTTT.

The CDR3 loop is CASREGQKTDTQYF. The CDR3, as DNA: TGCGCCAGCAGGGAAGGACAAAAGACAGATACGCAGTATTTT. V and J are TRBV5-1 and TRBJ2-3, with TRBD1 as a possible D gene (5 bases). The CDR3 has 14 residues. Trimming pared 5 bases from V and 3 bases from J, leaving 13 bases between. Looked up from germline, CDR1 is SGHRS and CDR2 is YFSETQ.